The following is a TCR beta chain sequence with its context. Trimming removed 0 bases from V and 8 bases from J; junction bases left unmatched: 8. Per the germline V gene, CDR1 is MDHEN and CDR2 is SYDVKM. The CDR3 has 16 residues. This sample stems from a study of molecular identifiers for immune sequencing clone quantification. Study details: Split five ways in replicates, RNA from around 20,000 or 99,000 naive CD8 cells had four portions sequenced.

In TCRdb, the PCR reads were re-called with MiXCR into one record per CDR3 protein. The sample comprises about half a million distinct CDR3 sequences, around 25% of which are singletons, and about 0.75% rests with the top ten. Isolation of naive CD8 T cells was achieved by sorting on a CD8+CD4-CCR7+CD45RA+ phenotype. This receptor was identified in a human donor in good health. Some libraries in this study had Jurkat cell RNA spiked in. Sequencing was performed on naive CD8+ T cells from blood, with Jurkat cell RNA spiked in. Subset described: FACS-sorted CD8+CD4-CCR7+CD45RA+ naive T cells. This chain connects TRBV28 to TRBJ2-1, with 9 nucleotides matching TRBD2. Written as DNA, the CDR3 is TGTGCCAGCAGTTTATGGATTAGCGGGAGTGGCGATGAGCAGTTCTTC. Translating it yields CASSLWISGSGDEQFF.